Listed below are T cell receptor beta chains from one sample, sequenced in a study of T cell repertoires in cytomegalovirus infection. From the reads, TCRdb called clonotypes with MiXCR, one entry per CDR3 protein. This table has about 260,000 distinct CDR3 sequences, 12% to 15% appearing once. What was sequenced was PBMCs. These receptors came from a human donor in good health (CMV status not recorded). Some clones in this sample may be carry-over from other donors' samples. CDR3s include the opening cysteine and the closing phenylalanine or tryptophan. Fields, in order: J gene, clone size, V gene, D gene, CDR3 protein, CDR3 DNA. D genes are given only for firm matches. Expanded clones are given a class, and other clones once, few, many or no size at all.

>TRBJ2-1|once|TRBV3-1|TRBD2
CASSQQTSGRSYYNEQFF
TGTGCCAGCAGCCAGCAGACTAGCGGGAGATCTTACTACAATGAGCAGTTCTTC
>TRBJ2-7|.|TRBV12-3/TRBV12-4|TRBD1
CASRTPGQAYEQYF
TGTGCCAGCAGAACGCCGGGACAGGCCTACGAGCAGTACTTC
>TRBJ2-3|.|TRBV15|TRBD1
CATSPIRGRGTDTQYF
TGTGCCACCAGCCCCATCAGGGGGCGGGGAACAGATACGCAGTATTTT
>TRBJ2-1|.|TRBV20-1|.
CSARGVADNYNEQFF
TGCAGTGCCAGAGGGGTAGCTGACAACTACAATGAGCAGTTCTTC
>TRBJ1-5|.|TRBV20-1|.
CSASRGDYQPQHF
TGCAGTGCTAGTCGAGGCGACTATCAGCCCCAGCATTTT
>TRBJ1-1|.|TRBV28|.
CASSSRTHEAFF
TGTGCCAGCAGTTCCCGGACCCATGAAGCTTTCTTT
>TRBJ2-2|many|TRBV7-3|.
CASSLTQGRNGELFF
TGTGCCAGCAGCTTAACCCAGGGGCGTAACGGGGAGCTGTTTTTT
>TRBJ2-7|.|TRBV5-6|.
CASTGGDREVGEQYF
TGTGCCAGCACCGGGGGGGACAGGGAGGTGGGCGAGCAGTACTTC
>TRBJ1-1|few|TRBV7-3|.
CASSLGQYTEAFF
TGTGCCAGCAGCCTGGGACAATACACTGAAGCTTTCTTT
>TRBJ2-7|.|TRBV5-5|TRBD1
CASSFRDRDSYEQYF
TGTGCCAGCAGCTTCCGGGACAGGGATTCCTACGAGCAGTACTTC
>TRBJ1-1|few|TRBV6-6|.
CASSSTGPTEAFF
TGTGCCAGCAGCTCAACAGGGCCAACTGAAGCTTTCTTT
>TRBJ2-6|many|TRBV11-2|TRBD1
CASSWRQGPGANVLTF
TGTGCCAGCAGTTGGAGACAGGGACCCGGGGCCAACGTCCTGACTTTC
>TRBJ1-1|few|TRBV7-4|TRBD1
CASSSTRGPKWSFF
TGTGCCAGCAGCTCAACAAGGGGGCCCAAATGGTCTTTCTTT
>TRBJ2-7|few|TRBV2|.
CAIRVTPYEQYF
TGTGCCATCAGGGTGACTCCCTACGAGCAGTACTTC
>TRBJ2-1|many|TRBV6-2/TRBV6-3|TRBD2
CASSPGGGPYNEQFF
TGTGCCAGCAGTCCGGGGGGGGGCCCCTACAATGAGCAGTTCTTC
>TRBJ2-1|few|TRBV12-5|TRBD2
CASALLAGGIYEQFF
TGTGCTAGTGCCCTACTAGCGGGGGGGATATATGAGCAGTTCTTC
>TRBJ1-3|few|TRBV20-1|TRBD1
CSAPDRVGNTIYF
TGCAGTGCCCCCGACAGGGTTGGAAACACCATATATTTT
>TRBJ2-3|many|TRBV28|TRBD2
CASSKNPGGRTDTQYF
TGTGCCAGCAGTAAAAATCCGGGAGGGCGCACAGATACGCAGTATTTT
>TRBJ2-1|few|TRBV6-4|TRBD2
CASSLGPGTSGKFLF
TGTGCCAGCAGTCTAGGTCCTGGGACTAGCGGGAAGTTTCTCTTC
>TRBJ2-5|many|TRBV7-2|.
CASSLTGQQETQYF
TGTGCCAGCAGCTTAACAGGCCAGCAAGAGACCCAGTACTTC
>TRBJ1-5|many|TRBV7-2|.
CASSPWDRFNQPQHF
TGTGCCAGCAGCCCCTGGGACCGTTTCAATCAGCCCCAGCATTTT
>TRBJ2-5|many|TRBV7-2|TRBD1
CASSPQTGVGETQYF
TGTGCCAGCAGCCCACAGACAGGGGTTGGGGAGACCCAGTACTTC
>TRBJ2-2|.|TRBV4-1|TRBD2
CASSQVDGGAHTGELFF
TGCGCCAGCAGCCAAGTTGACGGGGGGGCCCACACCGGGGAGCTGTTTTTT
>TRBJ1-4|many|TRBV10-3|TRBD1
CAISATGEGEKLFF
TGTGCCATCAGTGCAACAGGGGAGGGTGAAAAACTGTTTTTT
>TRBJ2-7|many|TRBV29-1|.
CSVGDNPYEQYF
TGCAGCGTGGGGGACAACCCCTACGAGCAGTACTTC
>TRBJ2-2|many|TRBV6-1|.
CASSEAGGAAGELFF
TGTGCCAGCAGTGAAGCAGGAGGGGCAGCCGGGGAGCTGTTTTTT
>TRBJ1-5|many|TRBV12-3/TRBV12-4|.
CASSLRVLQPQHF
TGTGCCAGCAGTTTGAGGGTTCTTCAGCCCCAGCATTTT
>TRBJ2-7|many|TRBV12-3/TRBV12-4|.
CASSLALGLGPVEQYF
TGTGCCAGCAGTTTAGCGCTAGGACTTGGCCCGGTGGAGCAGTACTTC
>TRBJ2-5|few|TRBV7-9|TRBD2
CASSLVFSGRHEETQYF
TGTGCCAGCAGCTTAGTCTTTAGCGGGAGGCATGAAGAGACCCAGTACTTC